The sequence of this T cell receptor (beta chain) was determined in a study of cytomegalovirus exposure and HLA in healthy donors. General observations from the study: About 87% or about 30% of the time was how often most TCR beta V segments were productive, according to an earlier analysis.

The PCR was carried out with 60 Vbeta primers and 13 Jbeta primers. Sequenced by immunoSEQ multiplex PCR; TCRdb stores in-frame clones only, minus some. Among some 240,000 clones listed, 70% to 80% were seen once. This clone was seen a single time. Its antigen is currently unknown. This receptor was taken from a male donor in good health and CMV-seronegative. Source material: PBMCs.

This CDR3 is CAWSPRGLAGNEQYF. The CDR3 region has the DNA TGTGCCTGGAGTCCCCGGGGACTAGCGGGAAACGAGCAGTACTTC. The chain has TRBV30 and TRBJ2-7; 13 bases are a match to TRBD2. J was trimmed by 5 bases and V by 2 bases; bases with no gene match: 6. Germline CDR1 GTSNPN, CDR2 SVGIG (reference sequence). The CDR3 totals 15 residues.